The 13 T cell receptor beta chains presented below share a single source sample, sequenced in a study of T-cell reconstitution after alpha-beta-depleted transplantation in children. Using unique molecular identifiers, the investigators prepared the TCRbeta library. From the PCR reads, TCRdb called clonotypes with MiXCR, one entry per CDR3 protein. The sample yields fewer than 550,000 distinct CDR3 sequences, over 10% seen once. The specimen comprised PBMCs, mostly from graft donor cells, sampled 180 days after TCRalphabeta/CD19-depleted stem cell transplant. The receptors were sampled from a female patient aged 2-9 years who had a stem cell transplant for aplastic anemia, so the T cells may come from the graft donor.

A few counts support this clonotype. This CDR3 reads CASSLVGLAGPDTQYF. CDR3 DNA sequence: TGTGCCAGCAGCTTAGTAGGACTAGCGGGCCCGGATACGCAGTATTTT. The gene calls are TRBV11-2 and TRBJ2-3; TRBD2 matches at 11 bases. V shed 1 base, J shed 6 bases, and the junction held 6 bases outside the gene matches. This CDR3 region has 16 residues. Germline V gives CDR1 SGHAT, CDR2 FQNNGV.

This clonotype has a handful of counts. CDR3 loop: CASRVGSNTGELFF. The CDR3 bases are TGCGCCAGCAGGGTGGGAAGTAACACCGGGGAGCTGTTTTTT. V is TRBV4-3 and J is TRBJ2-2, with D unresolved. The CDR3 spans 14 residues. CDR1 is LGHNA and CDR2 is YSLEER in the germline V gene. V lost 6 bases to trimming and J lost 2 bases, with 10 bases between them.

The CDR3 coding sequence is TGCAGTGCGGGACAGGGGAACACTGAAGCTTTCTTT. Translating it yields CSAGQGNTEAFF. The rearrangement links TRBV20-1 to TRBJ1-1; 9 positions match TRBD1. The CDR3 has 12 amino acids. Looked up from germline, CDR1 is DFQATT and CDR2 is SNEGSKA (reference sequence). The J segment lost 1 base and the V segment lost 6 bases, leaving 0 bases of the junction unmatched.

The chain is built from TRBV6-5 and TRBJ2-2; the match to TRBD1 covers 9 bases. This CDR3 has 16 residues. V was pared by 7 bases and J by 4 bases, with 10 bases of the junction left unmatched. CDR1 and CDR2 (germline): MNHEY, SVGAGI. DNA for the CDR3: TGTGCCAGCAATAACTGGGACAGGGCCGGCACCGGGGAGCTGTTTTTT. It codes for CASNNWDRAGTGELFF.

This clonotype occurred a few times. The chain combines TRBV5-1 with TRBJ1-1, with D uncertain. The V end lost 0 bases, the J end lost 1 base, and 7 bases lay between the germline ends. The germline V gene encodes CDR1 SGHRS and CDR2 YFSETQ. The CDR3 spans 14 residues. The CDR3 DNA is TGCGCCAGCAGCTTGGATCCGGGGAACACTGAAGCTTTCTTT. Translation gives CASSLDPGNTEAFF.

In nucleotides, the CDR3 is TGTGCCAGCAGCTTAGATGTCGCCCCGAGGCTCGAGCAGTACTTC. Translating gives CASSLDVAPRLEQYF. The chain uses TRBV7-2 and TRBJ2-7; D uncertain. The CDR3 runs to 15 residues. Trimming removed 1 base at V and 6 bases at J, with 16 bases between. CDR1 and CDR2 (germline): SGHTA, FQGNSA.

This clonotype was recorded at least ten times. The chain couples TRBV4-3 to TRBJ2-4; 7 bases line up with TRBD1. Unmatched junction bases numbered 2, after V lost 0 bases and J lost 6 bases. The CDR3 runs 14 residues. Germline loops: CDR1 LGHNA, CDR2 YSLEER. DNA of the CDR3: TGCGCCAGCAGCCAAGAGACAGGGTCAAACATTCAGTACTTC. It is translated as CASSQETGSNIQYF.

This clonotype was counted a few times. The chain's CDR3 is CASSQRDKSTDTQYF. In DNA form, the CDR3 reads TGTGCCAGCAGTCAACGGGACAAGAGCACAGATACGCAGTATTTT. The gene calls are TRBV27 and TRBJ2-3; tentative D call: TRBD1 (6 bases). This CDR3 contains 15 residues. V lost 5 bases and J lost 0, with 12 bases in between. CDR1 and CDR2 (germline): MNHEY, SMNVEV (reference sequence).

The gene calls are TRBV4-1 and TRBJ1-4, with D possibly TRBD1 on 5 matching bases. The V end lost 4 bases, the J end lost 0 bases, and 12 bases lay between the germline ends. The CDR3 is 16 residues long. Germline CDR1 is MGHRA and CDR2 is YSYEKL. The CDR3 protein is CASSPEGRTTNEKLFF. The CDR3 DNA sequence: TGCGCCAGCAGCCCGGAGGGGCGCACAACTAATGAAAAACTGTTTTTT.

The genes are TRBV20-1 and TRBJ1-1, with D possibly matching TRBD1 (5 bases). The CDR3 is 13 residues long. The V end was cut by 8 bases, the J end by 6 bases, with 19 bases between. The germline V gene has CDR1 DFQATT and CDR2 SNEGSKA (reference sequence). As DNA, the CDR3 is TGCAGTACGTCTGGGGGTGTTTGGCCTGAAGCTTTCTTT. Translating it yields CSTSGGVWPEAFF.

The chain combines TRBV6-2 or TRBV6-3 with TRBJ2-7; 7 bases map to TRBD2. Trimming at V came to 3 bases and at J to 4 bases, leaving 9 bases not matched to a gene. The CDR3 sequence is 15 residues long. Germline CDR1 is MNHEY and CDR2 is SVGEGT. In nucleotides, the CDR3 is TGTGCCAGCAGTTATCGTACGCGGGAGCTATACGAGCAGTACTTC. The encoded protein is CASSYRTRELYEQYF.

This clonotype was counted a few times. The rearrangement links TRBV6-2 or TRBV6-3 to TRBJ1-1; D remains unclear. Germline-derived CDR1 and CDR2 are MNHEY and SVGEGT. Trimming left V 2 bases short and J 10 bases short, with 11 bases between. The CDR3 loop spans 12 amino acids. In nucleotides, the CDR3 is TGTGCCAGCAGTTACGGACTTACTTCAGCTTTCTTT. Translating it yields CASSYGLTSAFF.

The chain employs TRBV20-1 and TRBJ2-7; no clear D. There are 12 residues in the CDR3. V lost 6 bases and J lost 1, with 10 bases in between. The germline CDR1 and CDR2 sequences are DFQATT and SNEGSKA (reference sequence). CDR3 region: CSALEWSYEQYF. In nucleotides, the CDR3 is TGCAGTGCCTTGGAGTGGTCCTACGAGCAGTACTTC.